This TCR beta chain comes out of a study of beta chain features in type 1 diabetes. Study-wide points: There was a moderate but significant shortening of TCRB CDR3s in all four CD4+ subsets of Type 1 diabetes patients.

Expressed TCRB transcripts were sequenced because the entire RNA isolate underwent reverse transcription. Only in-frame clones appear in the TCRdb table, and some are missing; sequencing was by immunoSEQ multiplex PCR. The sample records some 900,000 clones, roughly 17% being singletons. The CDR3 runs to 16 residues. CDR1 and CDR2 (germline): MNHNS, SASEGT. V was clipped by 2 bases and J by 3 bases; unmatched bases: 8. This clone was counted a few times. Its antigen is not identified. Source material: naive CD4+ T cells from blood. This clonotype originated in a woman in her late teens or twenties in good health. The chain links TRBV6-1 to TRBJ1-2; TRBD1 matches at 8 bases. CDR3 amino acids: CASSENRWTGYYGYTF. CDR3 bases: TGTGCCAGCAGTGAAAATCGATGGACAGGGTACTATGGCTACACCTTC.